This T cell receptor beta chain was documented in a study of metastatic and nonmetastatic thyroid tumors. This clone was recorded many times. Its cognate antigen is unknown. Before thyroid surgery, none of the patients had received any treatment. The CDR3 totals 16 residues. V lost 6 bases and J lost 3, with 21 bases in between. CDR1 and CDR2 (germline): DFQATT, SNEGSKA (reference sequence). Notes on the study in general: The reported finding was significantly higher TCR beta diversity in malignant thyroid tumors relative to benign nodules, in blood and tumor.

TCRdb reassembled clones from the PCR reads with MiXCR. The sample has about 27,000 clones, about 13% seen once. The receptor's source is a female donor with papillary thyroid cancer or a benign thyroid nodule (not recorded which). Some clones in this sample may be carry-over from other donors' samples. The gene calls are TRBV20-1 and TRBJ2-1, with D perhaps TRBD2 (6 bases). Sequencing was done on a sample of blood. The CDR3 reads CSAPDTWYGSYNEQFF. The CDR3 DNA reads TGCAGTGCCCCCGATACTTGGTACGGGAGCTACAATGAGCAGTTCTTC.